Listed below are T cell receptor beta chains from one sample, sequenced in a study of beta chain features in type 1 diabetes. Clones were sequenced by immunoSEQ multiplex PCR, and TCRdb holds only the in-frame ones, with some missing. The table has some 410,000 clones, 11% to 15% seen once; the top ten hold under 0.04%. Sample: naive CD4+ T cells from blood. These receptor sequences come from a man younger than 40 in good health. The CDR3 runs from the conserved cysteine through the conserved F or W. Each record gives: V gene, D gene, clone size, J gene, CDR3 DNA, CDR3 protein. The D gene is left open where the match is weak. Size is stated for part of the rows, as once, few or many counts, or as a class when the clone is expanded.

>TRBV14|TRBD1|-|TRBJ2-1
TGTGCCAGCAGCCGCACCCTGGGGGACAGGGGCCTCCTTGAGCAGTTCTTC
CASSRTLGDRGLLEQFF
>TRBV5-4|-|-|TRBJ2-4
TGTGCCAGCAGCTTGGGCACGGGTATTGGCATTCAGTACTTC
CASSLGTGIGIQYF
>TRBV6-5|TRBD2|-|TRBJ2-1
TGTGCCAGCAGCCCCAGGGGACTAGCGGGAGACGAGCAGTTCTTC
CASSPRGLAGDEQFF
>TRBV7-2|TRBD2|few|TRBJ2-7
TGTGCCAGCAGCTCCACTAGCGGGGGCAGCTACGAGCAGTACTTC
CASSSTSGGSYEQYF
>TRBV5-4|TRBD2|few|TRBJ2-7
TGTGCCAGCAGCTTGGGTCCTAGCGGGGGGAGCTCCTACGAGCAGTACTTC
CASSLGPSGGSSYEQYF
>TRBV9|-|once|TRBJ2-5
TGTGCCAGCAGCGTTCAGGGCCCTGAGACCCAGTACTTC
CASSVQGPETQYF
>TRBV7-9|-|-|TRBJ1-5
TGTGCCAGCAGCATCGACGGTCGGGCCAATCAGCCCCAGCATTTT
CASSIDGRANQPQHF
>TRBV6-4|-|-|TRBJ2-1
TGTGCCAGCAGTGACTCGATGACCAATGAGCAGTTCTTC
CASSDSMTNEQFF
>TRBV11-2|-|-|TRBJ2-1
TGTGCCAGCAGCTTACCCGATTTGGGCCCTAATGAGCAGTTCTTC
CASSLPDLGPNEQFF
>TRBV7-2|-|few|TRBJ2-3
TGTGCCAGCAGCTTTTCCCCCTCAGAGTATACGCAGTATTTT
CASSFSPSEYTQYF
>TRBV13|-|-|TRBJ2-2
TGTGCCAGCAGCTTTACTTGGCCGAACACCGGGGAGCTGTTTTTT
CASSFTWPNTGELFF
>TRBV7-2|-|-|TRBJ1-5
TGTGCCAGCAGCTTTTCCCAGGGACAGCCCCAGCATTTT
CASSFSQGQPQHF